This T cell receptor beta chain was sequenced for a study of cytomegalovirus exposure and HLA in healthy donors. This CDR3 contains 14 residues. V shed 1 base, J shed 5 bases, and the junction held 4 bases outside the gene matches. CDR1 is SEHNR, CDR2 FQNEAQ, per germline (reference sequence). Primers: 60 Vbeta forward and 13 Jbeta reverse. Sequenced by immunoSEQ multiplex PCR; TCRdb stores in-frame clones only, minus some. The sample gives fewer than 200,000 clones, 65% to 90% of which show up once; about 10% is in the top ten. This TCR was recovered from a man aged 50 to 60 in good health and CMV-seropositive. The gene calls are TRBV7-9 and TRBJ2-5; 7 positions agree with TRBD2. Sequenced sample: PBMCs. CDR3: CASSLGLAAETQYF. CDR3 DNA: TGTGCCAGCAGCTTAGGGCTAGCGGCTGAGACCCAGTACTTC.